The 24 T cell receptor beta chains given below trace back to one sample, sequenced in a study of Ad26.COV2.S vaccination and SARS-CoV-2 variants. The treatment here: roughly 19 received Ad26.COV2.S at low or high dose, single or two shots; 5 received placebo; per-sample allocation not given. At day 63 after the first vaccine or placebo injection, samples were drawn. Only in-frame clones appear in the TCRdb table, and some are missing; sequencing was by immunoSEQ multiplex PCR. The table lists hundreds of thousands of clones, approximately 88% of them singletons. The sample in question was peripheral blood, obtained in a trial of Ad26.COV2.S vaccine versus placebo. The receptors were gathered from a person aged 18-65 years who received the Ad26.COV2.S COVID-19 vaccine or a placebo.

The CDR3 nucleotides are TGTGCCAGCAGCTTCGGGACAGGGGCCGGGGATACGCAGTATTTT. Its protein product is CASSFGTGAGDTQYF. This chain joins TRBV5-8 and TRBJ2-3, with 10 positions matching TRBD1. The CDR3 runs to 15 residues. Germline assignment: CDR1 SGHTS and CDR2 YDEGEE. V lost 2 bases and J lost 6; bases outside the gene matches: 6.

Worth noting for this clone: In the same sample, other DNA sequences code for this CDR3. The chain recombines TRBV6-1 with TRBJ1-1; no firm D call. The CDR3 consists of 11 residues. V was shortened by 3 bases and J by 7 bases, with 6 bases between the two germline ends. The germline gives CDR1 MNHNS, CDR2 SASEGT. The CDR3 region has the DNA TGTGCCAGCAGTGAGCAGCGTGAAGCTTTCTTT. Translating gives CASSEQREAFF.

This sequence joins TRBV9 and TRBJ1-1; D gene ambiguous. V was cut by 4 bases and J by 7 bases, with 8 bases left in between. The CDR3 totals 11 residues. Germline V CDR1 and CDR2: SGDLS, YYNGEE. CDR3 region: CASSPASEAFF. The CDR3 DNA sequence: TGTGCCAGCAGCCCCGCGAGTGAAGCTTTCTTT. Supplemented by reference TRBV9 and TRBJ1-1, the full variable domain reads DSGVTQTPKHLITATGQRVTLRCSPRSGDLSVYWYQQSLDQGLQFLIQYYNGEERAKGNILERFSAQQFPDLHSELNLSSLELGDSALYFCASSPASEAFFGQGTRLTVV.

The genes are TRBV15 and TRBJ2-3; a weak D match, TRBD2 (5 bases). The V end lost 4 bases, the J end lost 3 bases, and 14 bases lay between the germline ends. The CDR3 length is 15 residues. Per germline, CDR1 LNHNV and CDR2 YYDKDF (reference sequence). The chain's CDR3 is CATSTSGGRTDTQYF. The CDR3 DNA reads TGTGCCACCAGCACAAGCGGAGGACGGACAGATACGCAGTATTTT.

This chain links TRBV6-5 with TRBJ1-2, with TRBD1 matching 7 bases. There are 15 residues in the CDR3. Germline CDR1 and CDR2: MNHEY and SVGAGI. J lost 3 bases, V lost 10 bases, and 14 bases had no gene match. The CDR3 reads CAIFSGTVPYYGYTF. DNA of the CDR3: TGTGCCATTTTTTCCGGGACAGTTCCGTACTATGGCTACACCTTC.

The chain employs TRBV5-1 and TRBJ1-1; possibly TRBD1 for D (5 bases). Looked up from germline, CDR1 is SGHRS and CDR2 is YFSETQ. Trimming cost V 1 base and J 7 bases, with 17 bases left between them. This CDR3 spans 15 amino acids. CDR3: CASSLYPGDGLEAFF. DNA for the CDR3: TGCGCCAGCAGCTTGTACCCGGGGGACGGACTTGAAGCTTTCTTT. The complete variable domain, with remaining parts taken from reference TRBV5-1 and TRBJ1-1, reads KAGVTQTPRYLIKTRGQQVTLSCSPISGHRSVSWYQQTPGQGLQFLFEYFSETQRNKGNFPGRFSGRQFSNSRSEMNVSTLELGDSALYLCASSLYPGDGLEAFFGQGTRLTVV.

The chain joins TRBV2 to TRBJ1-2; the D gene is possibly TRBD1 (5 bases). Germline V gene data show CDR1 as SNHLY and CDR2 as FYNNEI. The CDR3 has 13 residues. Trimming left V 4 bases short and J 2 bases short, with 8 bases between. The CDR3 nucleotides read TGTGCCAGCAGTGCGGGGCAGAACTATGGCTACACCTTC. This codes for CASSAGQNYGYTF.

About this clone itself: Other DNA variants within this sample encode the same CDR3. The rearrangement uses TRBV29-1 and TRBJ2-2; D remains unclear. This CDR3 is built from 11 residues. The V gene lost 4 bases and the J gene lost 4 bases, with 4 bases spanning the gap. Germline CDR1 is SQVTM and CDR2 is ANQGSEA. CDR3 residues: CSVAGTGELFF. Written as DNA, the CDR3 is TGCAGCGTTGCGGGCACCGGGGAGCTGTTTTTT.

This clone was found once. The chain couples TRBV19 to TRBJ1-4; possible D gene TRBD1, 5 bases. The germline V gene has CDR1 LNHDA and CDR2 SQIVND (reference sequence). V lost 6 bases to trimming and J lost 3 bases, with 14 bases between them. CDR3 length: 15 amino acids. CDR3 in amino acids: CASSQGAAANEKLFF. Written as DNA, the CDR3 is TGTGCCAGTAGCCAAGGGGCCGCTGCTAATGAAAAACTGTTTTTT. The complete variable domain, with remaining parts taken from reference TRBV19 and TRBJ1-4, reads DGGITQSPKYLFRKEGQNVTLSCEQNLNHDAMYWYRQDPGQGLRLIYYSQIVNDFQKGDIAEGYSVSREKKESFPLTVTSAQKNPTAFYLCASSQGAAANEKLFFGSGTQLSVL.

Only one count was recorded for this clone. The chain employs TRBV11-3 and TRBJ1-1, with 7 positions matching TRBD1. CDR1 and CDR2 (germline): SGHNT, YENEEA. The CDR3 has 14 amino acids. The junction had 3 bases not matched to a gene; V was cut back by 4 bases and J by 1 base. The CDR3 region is CASSSGQPNTEAFF. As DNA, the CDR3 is TGTGCCAGCAGCTCGGGACAGCCGAACACTGAAGCTTTCTTT.

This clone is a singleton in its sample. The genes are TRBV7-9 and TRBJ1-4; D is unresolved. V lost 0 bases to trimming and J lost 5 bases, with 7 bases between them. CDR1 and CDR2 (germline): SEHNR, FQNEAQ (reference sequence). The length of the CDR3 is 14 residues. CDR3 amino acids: CASSLAWSNEKLFF. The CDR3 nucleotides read TGTGCCAGCAGCTTAGCGTGGTCGAATGAAAAACTGTTTTTT.

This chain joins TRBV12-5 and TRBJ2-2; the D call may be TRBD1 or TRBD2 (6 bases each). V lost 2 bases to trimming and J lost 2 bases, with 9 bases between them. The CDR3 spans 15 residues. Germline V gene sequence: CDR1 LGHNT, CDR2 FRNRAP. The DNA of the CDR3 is TGTGCTAGTGGTTTGAGGGGGGTTAACACCGGGGAGCTGTTTTTT. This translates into CASGLRGVNTGELFF.

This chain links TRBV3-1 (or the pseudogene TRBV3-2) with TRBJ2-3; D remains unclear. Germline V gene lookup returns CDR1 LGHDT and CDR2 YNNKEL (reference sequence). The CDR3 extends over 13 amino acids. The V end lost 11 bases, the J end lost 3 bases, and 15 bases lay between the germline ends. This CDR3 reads CASRPEFTDTQYF. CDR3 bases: TGTGCCTCCCGGCCGGAGTTTACAGATACGCAGTATTTT.

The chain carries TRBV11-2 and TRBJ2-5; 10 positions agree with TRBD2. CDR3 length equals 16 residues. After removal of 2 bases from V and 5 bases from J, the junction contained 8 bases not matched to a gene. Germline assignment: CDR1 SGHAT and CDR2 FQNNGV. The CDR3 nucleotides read TGTGCCAGCAGCTTACCGTTGACTAGCGGGCGGGAGACCCAGTACTTC. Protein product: CASSLPLTSGRETQYF.

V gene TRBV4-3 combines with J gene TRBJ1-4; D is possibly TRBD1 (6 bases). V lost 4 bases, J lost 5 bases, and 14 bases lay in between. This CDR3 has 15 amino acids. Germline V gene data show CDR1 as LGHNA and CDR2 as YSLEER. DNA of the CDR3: TGCGCCAGCAGCCGTACAGGGCTAGGGAATGAAAAACTGTTTTTT. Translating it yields CASSRTGLGNEKLFF.

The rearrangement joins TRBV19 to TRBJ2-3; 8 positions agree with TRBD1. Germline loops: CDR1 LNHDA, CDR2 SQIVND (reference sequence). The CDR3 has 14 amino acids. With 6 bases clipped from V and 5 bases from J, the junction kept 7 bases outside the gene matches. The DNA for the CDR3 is TGTGCCAGTAGGGTGACAGGGGTGATAGATACGCAGTATTTT. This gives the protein CASRVTGVIDTQYF.

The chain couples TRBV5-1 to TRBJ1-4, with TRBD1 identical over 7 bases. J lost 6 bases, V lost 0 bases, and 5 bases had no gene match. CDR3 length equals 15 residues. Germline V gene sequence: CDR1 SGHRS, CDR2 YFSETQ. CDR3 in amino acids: CASSLGGRGDEKLFF. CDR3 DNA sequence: TGCGCCAGCAGCTTGGGAGGCAGGGGGGATGAAAAACTGTTTTTT. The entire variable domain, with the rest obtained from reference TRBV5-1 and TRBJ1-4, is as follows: KAGVTQTPRYLIKTRGQQVTLSCSPISGHRSVSWYQQTPGQGLQFLFEYFSETQRNKGNFPGRFSGRQFSNSRSEMNVSTLELGDSALYLCASSLGGRGDEKLFFGSGTQLSVL.

CDR3 coding DNA: TGTGCCAGCAGCTCCAGGGATGGCGATTCACCCCTCCACTTT. It is translated as CASSSRDGDSPLHF. The chain is built from TRBV7-9 and TRBJ1-6; possibly TRBD1 for D (5 bases). Trimming removed 4 bases at V and 8 bases at J, with 12 bases between. The CDR3 has 14 residues. The germline V gene encodes CDR1 SEHNR and CDR2 FQNEAQ (reference sequence).

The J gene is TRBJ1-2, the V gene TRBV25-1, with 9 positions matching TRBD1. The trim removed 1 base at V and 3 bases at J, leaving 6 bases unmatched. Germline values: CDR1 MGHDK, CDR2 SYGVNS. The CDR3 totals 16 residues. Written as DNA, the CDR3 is TGTGCCAGCAGTGAATGGGGGACAGGGCGACACTATGGCTACACCTTC. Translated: CASSEWGTGRHYGYTF.

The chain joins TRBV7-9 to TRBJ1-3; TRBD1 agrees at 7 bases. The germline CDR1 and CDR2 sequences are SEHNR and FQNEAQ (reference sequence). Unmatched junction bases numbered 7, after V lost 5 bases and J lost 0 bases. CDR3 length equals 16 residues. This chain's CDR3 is CASSPRQGLSGNTIYF. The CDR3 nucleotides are TGTGCCAGCAGCCCTAGACAGGGTCTCTCTGGAAACACCATATATTTT.

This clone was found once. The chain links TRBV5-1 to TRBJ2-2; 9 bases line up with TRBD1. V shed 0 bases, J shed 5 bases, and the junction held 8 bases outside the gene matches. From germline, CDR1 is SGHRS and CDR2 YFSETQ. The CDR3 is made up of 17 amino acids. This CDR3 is CASSLGSWGQGTGELFF. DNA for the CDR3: TGCGCCAGCAGCTTGGGCTCTTGGGGACAGGGTACCGGGGAGCTGTTTTTT.

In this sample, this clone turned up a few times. The CDR3 sequence is CASSNPGTQPQHF. The CDR3 bases are TGTGCCAGTAGTAATCCCGGGACTCAGCCCCAGCATTTT. This chain connects TRBV19 to TRBJ1-5; D may be TRBD1 (5 bases). Trimming pared 4 bases from V and 6 bases from J, leaving 10 bases between. This CDR3 contains 13 residues. Looked up from germline, CDR1 is LNHDA and CDR2 is SQIVND (reference sequence).

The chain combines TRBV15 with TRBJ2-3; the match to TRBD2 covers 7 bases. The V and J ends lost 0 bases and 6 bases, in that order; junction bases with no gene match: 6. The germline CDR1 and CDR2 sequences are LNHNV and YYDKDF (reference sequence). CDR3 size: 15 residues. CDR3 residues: CATSRESGVLDTQYF. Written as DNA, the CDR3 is TGTGCCACCAGCAGAGAGAGCGGGGTGCTGGATACGCAGTATTTT.

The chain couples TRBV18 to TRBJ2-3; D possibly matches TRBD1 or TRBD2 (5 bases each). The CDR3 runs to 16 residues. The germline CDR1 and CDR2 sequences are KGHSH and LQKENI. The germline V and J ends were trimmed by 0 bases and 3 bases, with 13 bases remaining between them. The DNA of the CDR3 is TGTGCCAGCTCACCACCTTCGGGGCGGAGAACAGATACGCAGTATTTT. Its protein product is CASSPPSGRRTDTQYF. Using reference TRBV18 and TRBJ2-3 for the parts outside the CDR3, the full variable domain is NAGVMQNPRHLVRRRGQEARLRCSPMKGHSHVYWYRQLPEEGLKFMVYLQKENIIDESGMPKERFSAEFPKEGPSILRIQQVVRGDSAAYFCASSPPSGRRTDTQYFGPGTRLTVL.